This TCR beta chain was retrieved from a study of T cells in women clearing cervical HPV infection. Broader study findings: TRBV6-7 relative abundance averaged approximately 0.11% in cases and 0.15% to 0.2% in controls.

This CDR3 contains 14 residues. From germline, CDR1 is SNHLY and CDR2 FYNNEI. V lost 8 bases and J lost 4, with 17 bases in between. Method: immunoSEQ multiplex PCR; TCRdb's copy keeps in-frame clones and lacks some. The repertoire shows about 30,000 clones; the top ten hold approximately 3%. As for this clone: Antigen specificity is unknown. The read ends 3 residues before the CDR3 terminus; that terminus is restored from the germline J gene.

This clonotype was sampled from a woman between 18 and 70 years old with a cervical HPV16 infection that either progressed to CIN3+ or cleared (not recorded which). The sample comprised blood buffy coat. This sequence joins TRBV2 and TRBJ1-1; possible D gene TRBD1, 5 bases. The sequenced part of the CDR3 DNA is TGTGCCAGCGATTTCCTCGGGGGAAGCACTGAA. Encoded protein: CASDFLGGSTE. The entire CDR3 protein is CASDFLGGSTEAFF.